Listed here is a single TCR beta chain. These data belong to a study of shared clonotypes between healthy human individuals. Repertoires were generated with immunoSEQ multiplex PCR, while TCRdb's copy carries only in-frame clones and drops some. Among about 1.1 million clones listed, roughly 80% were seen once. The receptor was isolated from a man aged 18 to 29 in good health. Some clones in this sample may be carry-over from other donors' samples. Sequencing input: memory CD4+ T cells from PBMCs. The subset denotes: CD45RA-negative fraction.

CDR3 residues: CASSPRTSRGTDTQYF. In DNA form, the CDR3 reads TGTGCCAGCAGCCCCCGGACTAGCCGTGGCACAGATACGCAGTATTTT. The chain has TRBV7-9 and TRBJ2-3; TRBD2 matches 8 bases. Trimming cost V 5 bases and J 1 base; bases outside gene matches: 8. The CDR3 contains 16 residues. Per germline, CDR1 SEHNR and CDR2 FQNEAQ (reference sequence).